This TCR beta chain was obtained from a study of blood T cell repertoires in COVID-19. At the level of the study: The study drew acute and convalescent COVID-19 samples from the United States, Italy and Spain. Sources were T cells, B-cell-depleted T cells, or PBMCs; the material itself was cDNA or gDNA.

Source study methods: From reference gene primer amplification, estimates of nucleated cell counts were derived. The assay was immunoSEQ multiplex PCR, and TCRdb's table has in-frame clones only and misses some. The V and J calls and clone size were taken over from that table, and D and trimming were inferred from the DNA. The sample records a few hundred thousand clones, approximately 83% being singletons. This CDR3 is built from 15 residues. Germline loops: CDR1 MNHEY, CDR2 SMNVEV (reference sequence). With 0 bases removed from V and 7 bases from J, the gap between germline ends came to 15 bases. The study counted Cohort 3 donors as recovered given two negative PCRs, clearance, or symptom resolution. This clone occurred once.

The sequencing sample was made of PBMCs or T cells enriched from blood (not recorded which). The sequence was collected from a man under 40 who had recovered from COVID-19. The chain is built from TRBV27 and TRBJ1-2; a possible D gene is TRBD1 (6 bases). CDR3 bases: TGTGCCAGCAGTTTATCGAACAGGGTCGACCTTGGCTACACCTTC. It codes for CASSLSNRVDLGYTF.